This T cell receptor beta chain derives from a study of blood T cell repertoires in COVID-19. The data were produced by immunoSEQ multiplex PCR, yet TCRdb's version contains in-frame clones alone and is incomplete. Of 150,000 to 200,000 clones in the sample, 79% were seen once. CDR1 is MNHEY and CDR2 is SVGAGI in the germline V gene. The CDR3 spans 14 residues. V was cut by 6 bases and J by 8 bases, with 16 bases left in between. The rearrangement links TRBV6-5 to TRBJ1-4, with D possibly matching TRBD1 (5 bases). The sequence derives from a man aged 55 to 70 with active or convalescent COVID-19. Source material: peripheral blood. CDR3 sequence reads: CASRYRSSGEKLFF. In DNA, the CDR3 is TGTGCCAGCAGGTACAGGTCCTCGGGGGAAAAACTGTTTTTT.